These 20 T cell receptor beta chains share one sample of origin, sequenced in a study of CD8 T cells in ankylosing spondylitis. TCRdb analysed the 5' RACE reads with MiXCR anew, one entry per CDR3 protein. The sample carries about 88,000 distinct CDR3 sequences, 27% recorded once. Sequencing input: blood, either unsorted or a sorted T cell fraction (not recorded which). These receptors came from a male donor with ankylosing spondylitis or in good health (not recorded which).

The sample holds a few counts of this clonotype. The chain combines TRBV7-6 with TRBJ2-3; D remains unclear. Germline-derived CDR1 and CDR2 are SGHVS and FNYEAQ. V dropped 6 bases and J dropped 0 bases, with 19 bases sitting between them. The CDR3 spans 17 residues. The CDR3 nucleotides read TGTGCCAGCAGTCGATTTCCGCCAAGTACTAGCACAGATACGCAGTATTTT. This encodes CASSRFPPSTSTDTQYF.

This clonotype has ten or more counts. The chain combines TRBV5-6 with TRBJ2-3; D possibly uses TRBD1 or TRBD2 (5 bases each). Trimming stripped 2 bases from V and 5 bases from J, with 12 bases between. Germline V gene sequence: CDR1 SGHDT, CDR2 YYEEEE. The CDR3 spans 14 residues. The DNA for the CDR3 is TGTGCCAGCAGCTTCGGGGTAAGGGGAGATACGCAGTATTTT. This gives the protein CASSFGVRGDTQYF.

In its sample, this clonotype was seen a few times. The chain has TRBV5-1 and TRBJ2-2; D is uncertain. Deletions cut 1 base from V and 5 bases from J, with 15 bases between. Germline lookup yields CDR1 SGHRS and CDR2 YFSETQ. The CDR3 has 16 residues. DNA of the CDR3: TGCGCCAGCAGCTTGATGAGATCTCGAGTTACCGGGGAGCTGTTTTTT. It specifies CASSLMRSRVTGELFF.

The chain recombines TRBV29-1 with TRBJ2-1, with D perhaps matching TRBD1 (6 bases). Germline-derived CDR1 and CDR2 are SQVTM and ANQGSEA. This CDR3 has 15 residues. Trimming took off 2 bases at V and 2 bases at J, with 13 bases between the two ends. The CDR3 DNA sequence: TGCAGCGTTGAAATGCCAGGGGCGACCTACAATGAGCAGTTCTTC. Protein: CSVEMPGATYNEQFF.

The J gene is TRBJ2-1, the V gene TRBV6-1; maybe TRBD1 (6 bases). Trimming took off 10 bases at V and 9 bases at J, with 19 bases between the two ends. The CDR3 loop spans 13 amino acids. From germline, CDR1 is MNHNS and CDR2 SASEGT. CDR3 loop: CATQGMGAPEQFF. In DNA form, the CDR3 reads TGTGCCACCCAGGGCATGGGGGCCCCTGAGCAGTTCTTC.

The chain carries TRBV10-3 and TRBJ2-7; D is tentatively TRBD1 or TRBD2 (7 bases each). The CDR3 is 13 residues long. The germline gives CDR1 ENHRY, CDR2 SYGVKD. V lost 11 bases, J lost 5 bases, and 19 bases lay in between. This chain's CDR3 is CASRGGVDDEQYF. The CDR3 bases are TGTGCCTCCAGGGGGGGTGTTGACGACGAGCAGTACTTC.

This clonotype was seen only a few times. The chain couples TRBV20-1 to TRBJ2-5; no definite D call. CDR1 and CDR2 from the germline V gene are DFQATT and SNEGSKA (reference sequence). CDR3 size: 13 residues. Trimming took off 1 base at V and 5 bases at J, with 11 bases between the two ends. The CDR3 DNA reads TGCAGTGCTAGAGGGCCCGGAAGGGAGACCCAGTACTTC. Translation: CSARGPGRETQYF.

The chain carries TRBV27 and TRBJ2-3; 8 bases agree with TRBD2. CDR1 is MNHEY, CDR2 SMNVEV, per germline (reference sequence). The ends lost 6 bases at V and 4 bases at J; junction bases unmatched: 12. The CDR3 extends over 16 amino acids. Here the CDR3 reads CASRGASGSSADTQYF. The CDR3 nucleotides read TGTGCCAGCAGGGGAGCCAGCGGGAGTAGCGCAGATACGCAGTATTTT.

As concerns this clonotype: A much larger clone lies a single base off, so this may be a read error. The chain couples TRBV12-3 or TRBV12-4 to TRBJ2-1, with 9 bases lining up with TRBD1. The CDR3 contains 13 residues. The CDR3 nucleotides read TGTCCCAGCAGGGGGACAGGGCGCTATGAGCAGTTCTTC. Encoded protein: CPSRGTGRYEQFF.

The chain links TRBV18 to TRBJ2-5; D unclear. Per the germline V gene, CDR1 is KGHSH and CDR2 is LQKENI. The CDR3 is 15 residues long. V was cut by 0 bases and J by 9 bases, with 17 bases left in between. As DNA, the CDR3 is TGTGCCAGCTCACCACCAGGGCGGAACGGTGTGTCCCAGTACTTC. It yields the protein CASSPPGRNGVSQYF.

The V call is TRBV7-9, the J call TRBJ1-1; the match to TRBD1 covers 8 bases. Germline V gives CDR1 SEHNR, CDR2 FQNEAQ (reference sequence). The CDR3 totals 12 residues. Trimming removed 4 bases from V and 10 bases from J; junction bases left unmatched: 5. The CDR3 spells CASSYTGGTAFF. The CDR3 DNA is TGTGCCAGCAGCTACACAGGGGGAACAGCTTTCTTT.

Of note for this clonotype: One junction end disagrees with the germline gene, perhaps due to a read error. The rearrangement joins TRBV6-6 to TRBJ2-3; perhaps TRBD2 as D (6 bases). The germline V gene encodes CDR1 MNHNY and CDR2 SVGAGI (reference sequence). The length of the CDR3 is 13 residues. In nucleotides, the CDR3 is TGCACCGTAGAGAGTCGGGAGACAGATACGCAGTATTTT. It codes for CTVESRETDTQYF.

This clonotype was observed many times. The chain carries TRBV20-1 and TRBJ2-3; D tentatively fits TRBD1 or TRBD2 (6 bases each). Germline loops: CDR1 DFQATT, CDR2 SNEGSKA (reference sequence). The length of the CDR3 is 18 residues. Trimming pared 3 bases from V and 2 bases from J, leaving 24 bases between. This chain's CDR3 is CSASGLSRDKAFTDTQYF. DNA of the CDR3: TGCAGTGCTAGCGGACTATCCCGGGACAAGGCCTTCACAGATACGCAGTATTTT.

This clonotype has ten or more counts. The gene calls are TRBV20-1 and TRBJ2-5; D ambiguous. The V end was cut by 6 bases, the J end by 2 bases, with 7 bases between. The CDR3 has 11 residues. The germline gives CDR1 DFQATT, CDR2 SNEGSKA (reference sequence). The CDR3 is CSAPQQETQYF. The CDR3 nucleotides are TGCAGTGCCCCCCAACAAGAGACCCAGTACTTC.

The V and J genes are TRBV5-1 and TRBJ2-1, with 9 bases that match TRBD2. V was pared by 0 bases and J by 9 bases, with 10 bases of the junction left unmatched. The CDR3 covers 16 residues. From germline, CDR1 is SGHRS and CDR2 YFSETQ. Here the CDR3 DNA reads TGCGCCAGCAGCTTGGGAGAGGTAGCGGGAGTTCTTGAGCAGTTCTTC. This codes for CASSLGEVAGVLEQFF.

J is TRBJ2-1 and V is TRBV7-9, with D hard to call. CDR3 size: 13 residues. The V and J ends lost 1 base and 4 bases respectively, with 5 bases between them. Germline V gives CDR1 SEHNR, CDR2 FQNEAQ (reference sequence). The CDR3 region has the DNA TGTGCCAGCAGCTTAGATCTGTACAATGAGCAGTTCTTC. Protein product: CASSLDLYNEQFF.

The chain combines TRBV20-1 with TRBJ1-6, with 7 bases that match TRBD1. CDR1 DFQATT and CDR2 SNEGSKA come from the germline V gene (reference sequence). J was trimmed by 6 bases and V by 6 bases; bases with no gene match: 14. The CDR3 consists of 16 residues. The CDR3 loop is CSAKRGLTGINSPLHF. The CDR3 DNA is TGCAGTGCGAAAAGGGGCCTGACAGGGATTAATTCACCCCTCCACTTT.

The chain recombines TRBV15 with TRBJ2-3, with TRBD2 matching over 11 bases. V lost 1 base, J lost 2 bases, and 8 bases stayed unmatched. This CDR3 has 18 residues. CDR1 and CDR2 (germline): LNHNV, YYDKDF (reference sequence). The CDR3 here is CATSRAGTSGTSTDTQYF. The CDR3 DNA reads as TGTGCCACCAGCAGAGCCGGGACTAGCGGAACCTCCACAGATACGCAGTATTTT.

Comments on this clonotype: A read error may produce the germline difference seen at one junction end. The chain has TRBV28 and TRBJ2-3, with 8 bases that match TRBD2. Germline V gene lookup returns CDR1 MDHEN and CDR2 SYDVKM. The CDR3 spans 16 residues. CDR3 residues: CASSFQSGGPSDTHYF. In nucleotides, the CDR3 is TGTGCCAGCAGTTTCCAAAGCGGGGGCCCCTCGGATACGCATTATTTT. The full variable domain, with the rest looked up from reference TRBV28 and TRBJ2-3, is DVKVTQSSRYLVKRTGEKVFLECVQDMDHENMFWYRQDPGLGLRLIYFSYDVKMKEKGDIPEGYSVSREKKERFSLILESASTNQTSMYLCASSFQSGGPSDTHYFGPGTRLTVL.

This clonotype has more than one count but fewer than ten. The chain employs TRBV12-3 or TRBV12-4 and TRBJ1-2; no definite D call. V was clipped by 5 bases and J by 4 bases, with 11 bases between them. CDR3 length equals 13 residues. This CDR3 reads CASSPDTSYGYTF. The CDR3, as DNA: TGTGCCAGCAGTCCCGACACAAGCTATGGCTACACCTTC.